The 10 T cell receptor beta chains below were found in one sample sequenced in a study of blood T cells in healthy people across ages. For the second PCR, which ran for 7 to 11 cycles, a sample-barcoded 5' primer and a J-beta primer mix were used. TCRdb itself ran the 5' RACE reads through MiXCR, one entry per CDR3 protein. The sample contains roughly 700,000 distinct CDR3 sequences, about half of which appear only once. Sequenced material: blood. These receptors were obtained from an older woman in good health.

This clonotype was seen a handful of times. The chain has TRBV20-1 and TRBJ2-7; 9 nucleotides agree with TRBD2. This CDR3 is 15 amino acids long. J was trimmed by 5 bases and V by 7 bases; bases with no gene match: 15. The germline CDR1 and CDR2 sequences are DFQATT and SNEGSKA (reference sequence). The CDR3 region is CSVIPSTSGVHEQYF. The CDR3 region has the DNA TGCAGTGTCATCCCATCGACTAGCGGAGTCCACGAGCAGTACTTC.

This chain links TRBV6-5 with TRBJ1-2; D call uncertain. The CDR3 runs to 13 residues. Germline V gene lookup returns CDR1 MNHEY and CDR2 SVGAGI. The V and J ends lost 11 bases and 1 base respectively, with 14 bases between them. DNA of the CDR3: TGTGCCGCGAGGGCGCGGGGTAACTATGGCTACACCTTC. It translates to CAARARGNYGYTF.

This sequence joins TRBV4-1 and TRBJ2-7, with TRBD1 matching 7 bases. V lost 3 bases and J lost 6; bases outside the gene matches: 8. The CDR3 length is 14 residues. CDR1 is MGHRA and CDR2 is YSYEKL in the germline V gene. CDR3 DNA sequence: TGCGCCAGCAGCCAGGACCAGGGGGTCTCCGAGCAGTACTTC. This encodes CASSQDQGVSEQYF.

The J gene is TRBJ2-1, the V gene TRBV12-3 or TRBV12-4; D uncertain. There are 13 residues in the CDR3. V dropped 2 bases and J dropped 7 bases, with 9 bases sitting between them. Here the CDR3 reads CASSLWHGNEQFF. The CDR3 coding sequence is TGTGCCAGCAGTTTATGGCACGGGAATGAGCAGTTCTTC.

The J gene is TRBJ2-1, the V gene TRBV6-2 or TRBV6-3, with D uncertain. The CDR3 consists of 15 residues. Germline CDR1 and CDR2: MNHEY and SVGEGT. With 6 bases removed from V and 1 base from J, the gap between germline ends came to 13 bases. The DNA for the CDR3 is TGTGCCAGCAGCCCTCCGGGCTTATCCTACAATGAGCAGTTCTTC. Residues: CASSPPGLSYNEQFF.

This chain links TRBV24-1 with TRBJ2-3; D perhaps matches TRBD1 (6 bases). The CDR3 has 15 amino acids. Germline V lookup: CDR1 KGHDR, CDR2 SFDVKD. Between the trimmed V and J ends, which lost 5 bases and 6 bases, there was a span of 17 bases. The chain's CDR3 is CATSVPARDTDTQYF. The CDR3 nucleotides are TGTGCCACCAGTGTGCCTGCGAGGGACACGGATACGCAGTATTTT.

This clonotype was seen more than once but under ten times. V usage is TRBV7-3 and J usage is TRBJ2-1, with 7 nucleotides matching TRBD2. Per germline, CDR1 SGHTA and CDR2 FQGTGA. This CDR3 has 15 residues. After removal of 5 bases from V and 8 bases from J, the junction contained 12 bases not matched to a gene. The CDR3 bases are TGTGCCAGCAGCCCGTGGGGTACTAGCGCAGATGAGCAGTTCTTC. Its protein product is CASSPWGTSADEQFF.

This clonotype occurred a few times. V gene TRBV5-1 combines with J gene TRBJ1-6; D is perhaps TRBD1 (5 bases). V was cut by 3 bases and J by 7 bases, with 20 bases left in between. Germline lookup yields CDR1 SGHRS and CDR2 YFSETQ. The CDR3 spans 17 residues. CDR3 bases: TGCGCCAGCAGCTCAAAGGACCGGGACGGACTAAATTCACCCCTCCACTTT. Its protein is CASSSKDRDGLNSPLHF.

The V gene is TRBV5-1, the J gene TRBJ2-1; perhaps TRBD1 as D (6 bases). V gave up 4 bases and J gave up 5 bases, with 16 bases separating them. In germline, CDR1 is SGHRS, CDR2 YFSETQ. The CDR3 consists of 15 residues. The CDR3 protein is CASSIQRGINNEQFF. CDR3 DNA sequence: TGCGCCAGCAGCATCCAGAGGGGGATTAACAATGAGCAGTTCTTC.

The chain uses TRBV20-1 and TRBJ1-4, with 7 bases lining up with TRBD1. J gave up 6 bases and V 6 bases, and 10 bases lay outside the gene matches. In germline, CDR1 is DFQATT, CDR2 SNEGSKA (reference sequence). The CDR3 loop spans 14 amino acids. The CDR3 nucleotides are TGCAGTGCCCCAACCCCGGGACAGTATGAAAAACTGTTTTTT. This codes for CSAPTPGQYEKLFF.